This TCR beta chain was identified during a study of cytomegalovirus exposure and HLA in healthy donors. TCRdb keeps only in-frame clones here, not all; method: immunoSEQ multiplex PCR. Among approximately 300,000 clones listed, 86% were seen once. Study results and caveats: There were a few CMV-associated chains whose specificity for CMV antigens was confirmed in vitro. Among TCR beta chains, those listed as cytomegalovirus-associated numbered over 150.

On this clone itself: Its antigen is unknown.

With 7 bases removed from V and 0 bases from J, the gap between germline ends came to 15 bases. The germline V gene encodes CDR1 SQVTM and CDR2 ANQGSEA. The CDR3 has 14 residues. V and J are TRBV29-1 and TRBJ1-1, with D possibly matching TRBD1 (5 bases). Sequencing was done on a sample of PBMCs. The receptor was derived from a woman between 18 and 30 years old in good health and CMV-seronegative. The CDR3 loop is CSASQGEVNTEAFF. CDR3 nucleotides: TGCAGCGCCTCCCAAGGGGAGGTGAACACTGAAGCTTTCTTT.